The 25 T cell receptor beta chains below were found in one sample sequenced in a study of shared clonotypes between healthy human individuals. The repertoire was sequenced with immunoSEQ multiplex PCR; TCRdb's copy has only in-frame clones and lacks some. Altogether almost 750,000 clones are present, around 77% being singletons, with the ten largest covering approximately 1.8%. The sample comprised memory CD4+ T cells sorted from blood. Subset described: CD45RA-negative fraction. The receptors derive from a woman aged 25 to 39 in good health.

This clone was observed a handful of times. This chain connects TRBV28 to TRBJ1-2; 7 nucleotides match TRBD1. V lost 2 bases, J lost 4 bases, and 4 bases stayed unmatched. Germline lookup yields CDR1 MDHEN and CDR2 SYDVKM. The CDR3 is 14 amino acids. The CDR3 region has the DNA TGTGCCAGCAGTTTACCGAGGGACAGCTATGGCTACACCTTC. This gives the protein CASSLPRDSYGYTF.

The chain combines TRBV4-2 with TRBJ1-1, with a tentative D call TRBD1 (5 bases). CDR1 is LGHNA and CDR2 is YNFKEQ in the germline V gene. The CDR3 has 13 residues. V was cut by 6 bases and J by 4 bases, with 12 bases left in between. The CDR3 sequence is CASRKTVFTEAFF. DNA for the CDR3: TGTGCCAGCAGAAAGACAGTTTTCACTGAAGCTTTCTTT.

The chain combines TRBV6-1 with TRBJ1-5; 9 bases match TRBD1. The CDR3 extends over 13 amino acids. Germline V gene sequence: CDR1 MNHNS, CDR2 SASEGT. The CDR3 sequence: CAGGTGPNQPQHF. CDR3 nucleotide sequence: TGTGCGGGGGGGACAGGGCCTAATCAGCCCCAGCATTTT.

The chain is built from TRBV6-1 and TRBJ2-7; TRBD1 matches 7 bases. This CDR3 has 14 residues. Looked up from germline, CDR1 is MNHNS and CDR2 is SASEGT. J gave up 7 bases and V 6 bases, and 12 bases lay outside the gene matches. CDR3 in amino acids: CASRDVQGVREQYF. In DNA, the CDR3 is TGTGCCAGCAGGGACGTCCAGGGGGTACGGGAGCAGTACTTC.

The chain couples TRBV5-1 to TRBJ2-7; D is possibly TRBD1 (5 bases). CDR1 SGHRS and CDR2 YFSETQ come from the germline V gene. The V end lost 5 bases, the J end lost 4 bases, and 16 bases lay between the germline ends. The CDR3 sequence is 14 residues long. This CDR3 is CASSITGLAYEQYF. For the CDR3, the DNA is TGCGCCAGCAGTATCACAGGTTTGGCGTACGAGCAGTACTTC.

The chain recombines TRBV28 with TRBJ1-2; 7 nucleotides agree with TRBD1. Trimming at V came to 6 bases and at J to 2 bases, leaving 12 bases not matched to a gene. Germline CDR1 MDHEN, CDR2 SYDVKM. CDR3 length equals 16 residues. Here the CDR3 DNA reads TGTGCCAGCAGGAAACTCGACAGGGAGTGGAACTATGGCTACACCTTC. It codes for CASRKLDREWNYGYTF.

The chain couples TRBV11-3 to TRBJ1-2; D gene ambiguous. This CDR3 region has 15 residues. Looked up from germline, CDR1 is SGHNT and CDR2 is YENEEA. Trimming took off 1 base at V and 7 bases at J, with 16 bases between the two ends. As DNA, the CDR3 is TGTGCCAGCAGCTTAGGCTCGGGCACGGTAGGTGGCTACACCTTC. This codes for CASSLGSGTVGGYTF.

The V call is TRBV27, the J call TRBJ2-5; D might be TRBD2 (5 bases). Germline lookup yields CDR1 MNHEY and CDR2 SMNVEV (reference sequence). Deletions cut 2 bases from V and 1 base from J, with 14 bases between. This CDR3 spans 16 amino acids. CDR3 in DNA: TGTGCCAGCAGTTTAATAGGTGCCGGGGTCCAAGAGACCCAGTACTTC. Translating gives CASSLIGAGVQETQYF.

Here the CDR3 DNA reads TGCGCCAGCAGCCAAGACGGCGGAGGGTGGGGCACTGAAGCTTTCTTT. The encoded protein is CASSQDGGGWGTEAFF. The chain uses TRBV4-1 and TRBJ1-1; D is unresolved. CDR3 length equals 16 residues. Trimming cost V 0 bases and J 4 bases, with 15 bases left between them. Germline V lookup: CDR1 MGHRA, CDR2 YSYEKL.

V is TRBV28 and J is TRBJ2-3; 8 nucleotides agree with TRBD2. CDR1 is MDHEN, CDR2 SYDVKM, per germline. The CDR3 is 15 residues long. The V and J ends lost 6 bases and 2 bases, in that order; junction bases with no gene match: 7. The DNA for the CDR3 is TGTGCCAGCAGGGGGGGTAGCGGGATCACAGATACGCAGTATTTT. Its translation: CASRGGSGITDTQYF.

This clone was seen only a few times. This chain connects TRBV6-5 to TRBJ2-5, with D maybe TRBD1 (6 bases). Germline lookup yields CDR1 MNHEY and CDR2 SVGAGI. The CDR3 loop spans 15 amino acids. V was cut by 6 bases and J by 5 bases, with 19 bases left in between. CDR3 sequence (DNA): TGTGCCAGCAGCGACCTGGGGACATCGGGGGAGACCCAGTACTTC. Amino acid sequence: CASSDLGTSGETQYF.

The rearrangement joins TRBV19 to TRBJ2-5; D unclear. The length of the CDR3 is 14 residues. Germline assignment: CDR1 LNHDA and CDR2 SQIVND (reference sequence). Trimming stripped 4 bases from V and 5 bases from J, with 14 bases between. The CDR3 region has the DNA TGTGCCAGTAGTAACCGGGCCAAACAGGAGACCCAGTACTTC. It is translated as CASSNRAKQETQYF.

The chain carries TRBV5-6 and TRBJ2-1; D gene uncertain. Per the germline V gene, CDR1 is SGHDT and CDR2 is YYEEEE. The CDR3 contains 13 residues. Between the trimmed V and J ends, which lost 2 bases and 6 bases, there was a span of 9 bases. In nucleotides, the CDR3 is TGTGCCAGCAGCTTCCAAAGCTTCAATGAGCAGTTCTTC. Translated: CASSFQSFNEQFF. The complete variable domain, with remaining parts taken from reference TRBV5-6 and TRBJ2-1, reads DAGVTQSPTHLIKTRGQQVTLRCSPKSGHDTVSWYQQALGQGPQFIFQYYEEEERQRGNFPDRFSGHQFPNYSSELNVNALLLGDSALYLCASSFQSFNEQFFGPGTRLTVL.

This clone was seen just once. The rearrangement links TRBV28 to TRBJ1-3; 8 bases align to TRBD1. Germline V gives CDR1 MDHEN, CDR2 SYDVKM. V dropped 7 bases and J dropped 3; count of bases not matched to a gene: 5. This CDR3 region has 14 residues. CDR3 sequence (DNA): TGTGCCAGCACCCCAGGGGGCGATGGAAACACCATATATTTT. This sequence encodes CASTPGGDGNTIYF.

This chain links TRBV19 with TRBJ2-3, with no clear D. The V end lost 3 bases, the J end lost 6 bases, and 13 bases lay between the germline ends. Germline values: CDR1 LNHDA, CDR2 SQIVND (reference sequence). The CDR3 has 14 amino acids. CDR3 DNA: TGTGCCAGTAGTATCTCGGGTTTACCGGATACGCAGTATTTT. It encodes CASSISGLPDTQYF.

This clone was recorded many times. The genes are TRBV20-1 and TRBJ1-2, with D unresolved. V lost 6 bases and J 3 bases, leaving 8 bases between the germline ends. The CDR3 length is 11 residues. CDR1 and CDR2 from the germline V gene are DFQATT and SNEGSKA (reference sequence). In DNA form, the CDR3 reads TGCAGTGCGCCTATCGACTATGGCTACACCTTC. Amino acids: CSAPIDYGYTF.

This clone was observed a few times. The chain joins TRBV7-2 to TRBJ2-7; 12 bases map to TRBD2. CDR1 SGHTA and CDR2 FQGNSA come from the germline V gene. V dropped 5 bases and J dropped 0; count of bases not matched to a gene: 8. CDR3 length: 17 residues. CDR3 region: CASSITWTSGNSYEQYF. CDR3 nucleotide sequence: TGTGCCAGCAGCATTACCTGGACTAGCGGGAACTCCTACGAGCAGTACTTC.

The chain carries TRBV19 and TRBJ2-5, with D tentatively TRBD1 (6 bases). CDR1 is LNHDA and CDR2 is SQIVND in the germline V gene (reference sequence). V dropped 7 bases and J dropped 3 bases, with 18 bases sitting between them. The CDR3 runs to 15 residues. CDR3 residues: CASTPRWAGEETQYF. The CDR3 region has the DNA TGTGCCAGTACCCCTAGGTGGGCAGGGGAAGAGACCCAGTACTTC.

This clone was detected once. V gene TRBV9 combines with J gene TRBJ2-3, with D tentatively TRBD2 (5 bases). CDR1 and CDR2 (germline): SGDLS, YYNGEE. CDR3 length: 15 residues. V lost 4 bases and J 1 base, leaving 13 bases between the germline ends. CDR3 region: CASSPGLPGTDTQYF. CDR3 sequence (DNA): TGTGCCAGCAGCCCAGGACTCCCGGGCACAGATACGCAGTATTTT.

The CDR3: CSMAGHSIQYF. CDR3 coding DNA: TGCAGTATGGCCGGACATAGCATTCAGTACTTC. V usage is TRBV20-1 and J usage is TRBJ2-4; the D gene is possibly TRBD1 (5 bases). The V end was cut by 8 bases, the J end by 9 bases, with 14 bases between. The CDR3 loop spans 11 amino acids. Germline loops: CDR1 DFQATT, CDR2 SNEGSKA (reference sequence).

CDR3 protein: CASSPGYGGDGYTF. CDR3 in DNA: TGTGCCAGCAGCCCCGGCTATGGGGGCGATGGCTACACCTTC. The chain uses TRBV5-4 and TRBJ1-2; D might be TRBD1 (6 bases). Between the trimmed V and J ends, which lost 4 bases and 6 bases, there was a span of 16 bases. The CDR3 loop spans 14 amino acids. In germline, CDR1 is SGHNT, CDR2 YYREEE (reference sequence).

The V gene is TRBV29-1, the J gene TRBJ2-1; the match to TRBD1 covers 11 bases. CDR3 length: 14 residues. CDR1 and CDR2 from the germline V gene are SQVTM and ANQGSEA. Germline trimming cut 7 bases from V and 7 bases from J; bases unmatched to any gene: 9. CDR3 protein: CSAQGTGGTNEQFF. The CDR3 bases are TGCAGCGCGCAGGGGACAGGGGGAACAAATGAGCAGTTCTTC.

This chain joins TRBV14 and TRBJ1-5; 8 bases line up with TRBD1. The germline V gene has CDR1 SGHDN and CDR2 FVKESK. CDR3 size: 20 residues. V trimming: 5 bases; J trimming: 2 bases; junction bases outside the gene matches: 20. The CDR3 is CASSSRGRSRGQRGNQPQHF. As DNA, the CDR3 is TGTGCCAGCAGCTCCAGGGGCCGAAGCAGGGGGCAGAGAGGCAATCAGCCCCAGCATTTT. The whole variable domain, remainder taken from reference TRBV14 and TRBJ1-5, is EAGVTQFPSHSVIEKGQTVTLRCDPISGHDNLYWYRRVMGKEIKFLLHFVKESKQDESGMPNNRFLAERTGGTYSTLKVQPAELEDSGVYFCASSSRGRSRGQRGNQPQHFGDGTRLSIL.

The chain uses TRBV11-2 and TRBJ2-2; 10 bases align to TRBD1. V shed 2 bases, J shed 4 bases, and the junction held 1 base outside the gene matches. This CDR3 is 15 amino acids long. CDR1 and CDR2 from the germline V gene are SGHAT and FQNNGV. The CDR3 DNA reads TGTGCCAGCAGCTTACGGACAGGGGGCACCGGGGAGCTGTTTTTT. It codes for CASSLRTGGTGELFF.

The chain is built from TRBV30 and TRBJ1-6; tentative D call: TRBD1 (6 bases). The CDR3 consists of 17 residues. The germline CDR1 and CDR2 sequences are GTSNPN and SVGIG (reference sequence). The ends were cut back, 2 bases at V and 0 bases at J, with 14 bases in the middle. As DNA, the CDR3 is TGTGCCTGGAGTCGGACAGTCTCAAGCTCCTATAATTCACCCCTCCACTTT. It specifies CAWSRTVSSSYNSPLHF. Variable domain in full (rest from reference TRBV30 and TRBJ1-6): SQTIHQWPATLVQPVGSPLSLECTVEGTSNPNLYWYRQAAGRGLQLLFYSVGIGQISSEVPQNLSASRPQDRQFILSSKKLLLSDSGFYLCAWSRTVSSSYNSPLHFGNGTRLTVT.